This T cell receptor (beta chain) came from a study of blood T cell repertoires in COVID-19. Looked up from germline, CDR1 is SGHDN and CDR2 is FVKESK. V dropped 4 bases and J dropped 7 bases, with 11 bases sitting between them. The CDR3 contains 12 residues. Clones were sequenced by immunoSEQ multiplex PCR, and TCRdb holds only the in-frame ones, with some missing. The sample includes under 300,000 clones, approximately 86% of them seen just once. This TCR was sampled from a man between 18 and 35 years old with active or convalescent COVID-19. J is TRBJ2-7 and V is TRBV14, with D unclear. Sequencing used peripheral blood. CDR3 amino acids: CASSREVGEQYF. The CDR3 nucleotides are TGTGCCAGCAGCCGTGAGGTCGGAGAGCAGTACTTC.